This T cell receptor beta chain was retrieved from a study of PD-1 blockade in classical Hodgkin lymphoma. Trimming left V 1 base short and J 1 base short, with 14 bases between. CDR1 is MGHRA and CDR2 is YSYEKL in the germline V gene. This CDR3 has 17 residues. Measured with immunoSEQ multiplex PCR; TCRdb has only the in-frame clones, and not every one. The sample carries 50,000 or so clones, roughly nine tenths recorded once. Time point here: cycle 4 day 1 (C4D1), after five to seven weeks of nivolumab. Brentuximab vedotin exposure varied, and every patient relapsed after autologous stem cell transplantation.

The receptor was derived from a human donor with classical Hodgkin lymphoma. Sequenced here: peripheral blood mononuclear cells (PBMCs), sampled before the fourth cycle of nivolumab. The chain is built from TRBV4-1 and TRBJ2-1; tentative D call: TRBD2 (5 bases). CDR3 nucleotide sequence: TGCGCCAGCAGCCAAGTAGACCTAGGACTTTCCTACAATGAGCAGTTCTTC. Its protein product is CASSQVDLGLSYNEQFF.